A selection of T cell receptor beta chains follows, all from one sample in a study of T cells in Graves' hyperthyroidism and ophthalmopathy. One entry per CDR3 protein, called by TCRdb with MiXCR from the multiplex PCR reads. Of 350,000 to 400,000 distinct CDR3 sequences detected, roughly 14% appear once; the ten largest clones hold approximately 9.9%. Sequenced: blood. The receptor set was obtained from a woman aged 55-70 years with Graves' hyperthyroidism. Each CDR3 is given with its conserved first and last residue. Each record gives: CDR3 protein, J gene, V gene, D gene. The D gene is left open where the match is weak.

CSALYRGGVRNEQFF	TRBJ2-1	TRBV20-1	.
CASSPPRGQGQETQYF	TRBJ2-5	TRBV18	TRBD1
CASSLVALYNEQFF	TRBJ2-1	TRBV7-9	.
CSASVPGTSGTDTQYF	TRBJ2-3	TRBV20-1	TRBD2
CASSYQRTGELFF	TRBJ2-2	TRBV6-5	.
CATRLYNEQFF	TRBJ2-1	TRBV5-8	.
CASSQVFGGRSGAQFF	TRBJ2-1	TRBV3-1	TRBD2
CASSPLAGLVTQYF	TRBJ2-5	TRBV7-3	TRBD2
CASSLGYGTSSYEQFF	.	TRBV13	TRBD2
CAWSVLAGGGRTQYF	TRBJ2-3	TRBV30	TRBD2
CASSYSTSGLRYEQYF	TRBJ2-7	TRBV6-5	TRBD2
CASRETGRTYEQYF	TRBJ2-7	TRBV12-3/TRBV12-4	TRBD1
CASSIGTAGDEQFF	TRBJ2-1	TRBV5-1	.
CASRHVGFADTQYF	TRBJ2-3	TRBV7-2	.